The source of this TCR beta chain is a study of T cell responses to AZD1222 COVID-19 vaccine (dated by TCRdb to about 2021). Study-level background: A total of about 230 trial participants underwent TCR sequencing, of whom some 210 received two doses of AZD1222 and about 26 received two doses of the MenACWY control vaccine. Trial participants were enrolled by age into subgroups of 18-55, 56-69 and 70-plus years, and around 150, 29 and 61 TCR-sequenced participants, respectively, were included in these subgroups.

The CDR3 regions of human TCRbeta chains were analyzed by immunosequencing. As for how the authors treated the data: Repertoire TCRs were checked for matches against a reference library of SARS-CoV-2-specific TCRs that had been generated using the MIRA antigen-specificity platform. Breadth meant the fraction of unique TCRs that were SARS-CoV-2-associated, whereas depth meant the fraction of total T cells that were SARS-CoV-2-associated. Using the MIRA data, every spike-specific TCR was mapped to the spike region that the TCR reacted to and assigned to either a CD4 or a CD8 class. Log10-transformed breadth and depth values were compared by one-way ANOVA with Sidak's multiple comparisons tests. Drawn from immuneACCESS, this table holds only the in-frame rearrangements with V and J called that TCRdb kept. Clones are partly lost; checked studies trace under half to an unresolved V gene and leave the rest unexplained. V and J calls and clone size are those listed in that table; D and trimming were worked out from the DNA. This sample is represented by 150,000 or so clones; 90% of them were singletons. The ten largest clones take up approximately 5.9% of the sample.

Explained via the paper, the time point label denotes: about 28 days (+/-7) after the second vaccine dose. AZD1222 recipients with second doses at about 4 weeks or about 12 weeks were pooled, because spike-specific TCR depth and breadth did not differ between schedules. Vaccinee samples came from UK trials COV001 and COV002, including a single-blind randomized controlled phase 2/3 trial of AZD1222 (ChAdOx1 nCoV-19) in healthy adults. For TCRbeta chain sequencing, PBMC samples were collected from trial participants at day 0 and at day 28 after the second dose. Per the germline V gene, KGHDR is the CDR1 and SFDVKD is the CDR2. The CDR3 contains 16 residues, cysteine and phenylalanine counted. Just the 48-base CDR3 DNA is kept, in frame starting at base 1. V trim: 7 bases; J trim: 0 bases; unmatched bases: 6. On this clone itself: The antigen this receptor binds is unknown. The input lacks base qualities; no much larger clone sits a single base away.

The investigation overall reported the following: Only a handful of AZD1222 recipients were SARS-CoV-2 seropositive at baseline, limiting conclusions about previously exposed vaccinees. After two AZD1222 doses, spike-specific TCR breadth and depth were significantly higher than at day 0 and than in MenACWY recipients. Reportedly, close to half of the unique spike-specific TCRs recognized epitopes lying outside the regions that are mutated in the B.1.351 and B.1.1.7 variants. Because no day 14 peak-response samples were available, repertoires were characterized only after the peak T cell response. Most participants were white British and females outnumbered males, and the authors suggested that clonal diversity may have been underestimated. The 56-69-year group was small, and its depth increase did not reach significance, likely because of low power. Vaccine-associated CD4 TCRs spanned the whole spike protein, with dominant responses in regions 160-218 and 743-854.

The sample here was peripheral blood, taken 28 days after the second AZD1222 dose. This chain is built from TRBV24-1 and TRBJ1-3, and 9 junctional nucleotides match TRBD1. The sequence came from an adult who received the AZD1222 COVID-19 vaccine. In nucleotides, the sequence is TGTGCCACCAGCCCCGGACAGGGGAACTCTGGAAACACCATATATTTT. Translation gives CATSPGQGNSGNTIYF.